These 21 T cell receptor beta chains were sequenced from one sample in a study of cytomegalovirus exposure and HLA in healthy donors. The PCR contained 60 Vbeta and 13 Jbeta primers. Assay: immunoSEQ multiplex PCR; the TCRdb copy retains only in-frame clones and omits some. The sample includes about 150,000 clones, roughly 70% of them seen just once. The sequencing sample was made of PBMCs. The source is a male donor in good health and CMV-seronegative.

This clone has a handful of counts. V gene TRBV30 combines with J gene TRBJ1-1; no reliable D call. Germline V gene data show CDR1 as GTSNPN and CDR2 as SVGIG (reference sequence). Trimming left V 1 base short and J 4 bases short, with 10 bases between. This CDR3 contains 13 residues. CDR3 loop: CAWSGASGTEAFF. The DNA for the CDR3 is TGTGCCTGGAGTGGGGCCAGCGGCACTGAAGCTTTCTTT.

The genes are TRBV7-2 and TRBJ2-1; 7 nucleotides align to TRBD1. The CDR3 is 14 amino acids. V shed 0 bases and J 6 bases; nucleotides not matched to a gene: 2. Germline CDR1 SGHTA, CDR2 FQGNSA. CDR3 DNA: TGTGCCAGCAGCTTAGCGAACAGGGGCAATGAGCAGTTCTTC. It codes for CASSLANRGNEQFF.

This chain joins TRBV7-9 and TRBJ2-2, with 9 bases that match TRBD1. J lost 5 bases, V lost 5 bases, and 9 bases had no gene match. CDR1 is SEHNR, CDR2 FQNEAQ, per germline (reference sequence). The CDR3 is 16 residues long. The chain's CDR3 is CASSVATGGSTGELFF. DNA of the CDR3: TGTGCCAGCAGCGTGGCGACAGGGGGGTCGACCGGGGAGCTGTTTTTT.

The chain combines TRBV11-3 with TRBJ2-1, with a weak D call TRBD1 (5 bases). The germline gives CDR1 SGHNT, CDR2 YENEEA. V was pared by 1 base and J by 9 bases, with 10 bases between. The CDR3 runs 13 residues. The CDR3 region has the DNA TGTGCCAGCAGCTTAGGGCAGGGTACTGAGCAGTTCTTC. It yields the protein CASSLGQGTEQFF.

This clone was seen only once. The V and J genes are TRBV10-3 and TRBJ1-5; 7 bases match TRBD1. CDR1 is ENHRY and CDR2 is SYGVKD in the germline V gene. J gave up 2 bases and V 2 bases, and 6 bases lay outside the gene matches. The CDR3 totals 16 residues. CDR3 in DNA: TGTGCCATCAGTGAGAGCGTCACAGGGGGCAATCAGCCCCAGCATTTT. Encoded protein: CAISESVTGGNQPQHF.

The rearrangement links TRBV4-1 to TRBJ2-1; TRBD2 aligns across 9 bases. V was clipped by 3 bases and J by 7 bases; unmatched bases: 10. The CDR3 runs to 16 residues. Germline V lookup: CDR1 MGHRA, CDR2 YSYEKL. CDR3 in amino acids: CASSHLGLALPNEQFF. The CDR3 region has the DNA TGCGCCAGCAGCCACTTGGGACTAGCTCTGCCGAATGAGCAGTTCTTC.

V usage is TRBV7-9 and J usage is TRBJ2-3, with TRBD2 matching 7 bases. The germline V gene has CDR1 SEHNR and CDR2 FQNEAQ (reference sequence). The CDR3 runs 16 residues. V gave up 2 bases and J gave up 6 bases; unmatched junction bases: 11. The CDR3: CASSLWGRVLSDTQYF. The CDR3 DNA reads TGTGCCAGCAGCTTATGGGGGAGGGTGCTATCGGATACGCAGTATTTT.

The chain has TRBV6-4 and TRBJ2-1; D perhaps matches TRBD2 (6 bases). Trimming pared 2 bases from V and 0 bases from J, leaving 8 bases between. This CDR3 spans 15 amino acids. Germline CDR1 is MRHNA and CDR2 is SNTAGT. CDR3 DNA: TGTGCCAGCAGTGACGGGGGAGGCTCCTACAATGAGCAGTTCTTC. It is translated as CASSDGGGSYNEQFF.

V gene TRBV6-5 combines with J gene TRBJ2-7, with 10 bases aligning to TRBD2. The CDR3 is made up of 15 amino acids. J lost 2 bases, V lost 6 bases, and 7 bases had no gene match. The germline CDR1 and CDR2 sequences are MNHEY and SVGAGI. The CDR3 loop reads CASSQPLAGAYEQYF. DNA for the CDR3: TGTGCCAGCAGCCAGCCCCTAGCGGGAGCCTACGAGCAGTACTTC.

The CDR3 is CASSPLAESGKLFF. For the CDR3, the DNA is TGTGCCAGCTCACCACTGGCGGAAAGCGGAAAACTGTTTTTT. The genes are TRBV18 and TRBJ1-4, with D unresolved. V gave up 1 base and J gave up 10 bases, with 13 bases separating them. This CDR3 has 14 residues. Germline V gives CDR1 KGHSH, CDR2 LQKENI.

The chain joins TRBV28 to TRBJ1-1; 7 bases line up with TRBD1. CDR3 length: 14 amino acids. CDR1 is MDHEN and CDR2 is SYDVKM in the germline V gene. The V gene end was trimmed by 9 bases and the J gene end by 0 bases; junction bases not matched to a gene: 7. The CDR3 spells CASYSGQLNTEAFF. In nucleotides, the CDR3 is TGTGCCAGTTATTCGGGACAGTTGAACACTGAAGCTTTCTTT.

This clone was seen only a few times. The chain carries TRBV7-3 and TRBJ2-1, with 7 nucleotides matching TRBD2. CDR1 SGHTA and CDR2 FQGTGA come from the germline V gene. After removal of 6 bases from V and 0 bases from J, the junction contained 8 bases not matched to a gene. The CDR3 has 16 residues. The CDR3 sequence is CASSPRGTISYNEQFF. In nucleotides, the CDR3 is TGTGCCAGCAGTCCACGAGGGACTATCTCCTACAATGAGCAGTTCTTC.

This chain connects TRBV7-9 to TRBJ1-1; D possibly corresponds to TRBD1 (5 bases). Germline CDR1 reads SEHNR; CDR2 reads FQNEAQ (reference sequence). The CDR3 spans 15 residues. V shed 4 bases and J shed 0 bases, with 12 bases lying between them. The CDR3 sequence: CASSSNRMVNTEAFF. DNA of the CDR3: TGTGCCAGCAGCTCAAACAGGATGGTGAACACTGAAGCTTTCTTT.

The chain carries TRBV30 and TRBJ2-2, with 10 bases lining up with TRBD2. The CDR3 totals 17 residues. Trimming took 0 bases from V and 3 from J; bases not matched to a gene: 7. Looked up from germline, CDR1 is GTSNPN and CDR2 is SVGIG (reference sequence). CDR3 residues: CAWSVPPSGGDTGELFF. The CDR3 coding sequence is TGTGCCTGGAGTGTCCCGCCTAGCGGGGGAGACACCGGGGAGCTGTTTTTT.

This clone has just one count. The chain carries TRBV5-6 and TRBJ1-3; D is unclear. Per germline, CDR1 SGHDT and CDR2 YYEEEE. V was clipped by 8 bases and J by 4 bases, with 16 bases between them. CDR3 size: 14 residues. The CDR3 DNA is TGTGCCAGTGTTATGCGGGGTTCCGGAAACACCATATATTTT. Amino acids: CASVMRGSGNTIYF.

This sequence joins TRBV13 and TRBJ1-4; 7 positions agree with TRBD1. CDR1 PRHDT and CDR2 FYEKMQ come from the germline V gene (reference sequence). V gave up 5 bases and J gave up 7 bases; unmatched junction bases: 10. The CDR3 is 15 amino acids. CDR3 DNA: TGTGCCAGCAGCCGCTACAGGGGATTAGGTGAAAAACTGTTTTTT. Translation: CASSRYRGLGEKLFF. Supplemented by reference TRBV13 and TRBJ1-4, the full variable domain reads AAGVIQSPRHLIKEKRETATLKCYPIPRHDTVYWYQQGPGQDPQFLISFYEKMQSDKGSIPDRFSAQQFSDYHSELNMSSLELGDSALYFCASSRYRGLGEKLFFGSGTQLSVL.

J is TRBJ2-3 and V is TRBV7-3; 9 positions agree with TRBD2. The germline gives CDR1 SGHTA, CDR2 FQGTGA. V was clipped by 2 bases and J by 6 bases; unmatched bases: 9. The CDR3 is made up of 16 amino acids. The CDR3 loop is CASSLGVAGVGDTQYF. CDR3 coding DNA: TGTGCCAGCAGCTTAGGGGTAGCGGGAGTGGGGGATACGCAGTATTTT.

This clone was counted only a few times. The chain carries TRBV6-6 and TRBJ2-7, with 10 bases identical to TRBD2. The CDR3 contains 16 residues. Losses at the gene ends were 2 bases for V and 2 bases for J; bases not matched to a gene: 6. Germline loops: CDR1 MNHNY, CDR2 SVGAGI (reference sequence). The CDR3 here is CASSYTTSGTPYEQYF. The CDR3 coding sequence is TGTGCCAGCAGTTACACTACTAGCGGGACCCCCTACGAGCAGTACTTC.

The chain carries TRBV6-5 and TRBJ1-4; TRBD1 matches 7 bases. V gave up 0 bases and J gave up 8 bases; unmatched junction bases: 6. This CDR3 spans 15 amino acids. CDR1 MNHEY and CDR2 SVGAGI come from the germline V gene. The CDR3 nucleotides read TGTGCCAGCAGTTACTCAGGGGGCGTAGGGGAAAAACTGTTTTTT. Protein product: CASSYSGGVGEKLFF.

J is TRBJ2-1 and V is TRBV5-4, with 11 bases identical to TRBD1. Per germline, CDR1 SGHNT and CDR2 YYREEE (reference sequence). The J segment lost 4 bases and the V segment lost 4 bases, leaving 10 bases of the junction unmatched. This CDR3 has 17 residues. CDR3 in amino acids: CASSPLTGTGGYNEQFF. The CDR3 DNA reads TGTGCCAGCAGCCCGCTCACCGGGACAGGGGGATACAATGAGCAGTTCTTC.

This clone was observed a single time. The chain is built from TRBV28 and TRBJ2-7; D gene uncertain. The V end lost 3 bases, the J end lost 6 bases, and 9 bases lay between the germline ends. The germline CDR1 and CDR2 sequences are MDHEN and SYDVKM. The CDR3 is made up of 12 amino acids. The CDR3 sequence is CASSLSIGEQYF. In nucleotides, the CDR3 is TGTGCCAGCAGTTTGTCTATCGGCGAGCAGTACTTC.